This passage covers 29 T cell receptor beta chains from one sample sequenced in a study of cytomegalovirus exposure and HLA in healthy donors. The PCR contained 60 Vbeta and 13 Jbeta primers. Produced via immunoSEQ multiplex PCR; TCRdb's table is partial and in-frame only. The repertoire holds 150,000 to 200,000 clones, with about 65% as singletons. Sequenced input: PBMCs. The origin of the receptors is a man in his forties or fifties in good health and CMV-seropositive.

The CDR3: CASSLAADRGRYEQYF. The CDR3 coding sequence is TGTGCCAGCAGCTTAGCGGCGGACAGGGGGCGGTACGAGCAGTACTTC. The chain uses TRBV7-2 and TRBJ2-7, with 11 bases lining up with TRBD1. Trimming took 0 bases from V and 4 from J; bases not matched to a gene: 5. Germline CDR1 is SGHTA and CDR2 is FQGNSA. This CDR3 region has 16 residues.

The genes are TRBV19 and TRBJ2-7; D is perhaps TRBD1 (6 bases). V shed 10 bases and J shed 4 bases, with 14 bases lying between them. Germline V gene sequence: CDR1 LNHDA, CDR2 SQIVND (reference sequence). CDR3 length: 12 amino acids. CDR3 DNA: TGTGCCACCCAAGGGACACATTACGAGCAGTACTTC. This sequence encodes CATQGTHYEQYF.

V gene TRBV4-2 combines with J gene TRBJ1-1; D not resolved. Between the trimmed V and J ends, which lost 1 base and 11 bases, there was a span of 14 bases. The CDR3 consists of 13 residues. Germline CDR1 and CDR2: LGHNA and YNFKEQ. The CDR3 loop reads CASSQVLTHGAFF. The CDR3 DNA reads as TGTGCCAGCAGCCAAGTCTTAACACACGGGGCTTTCTTT.

This clone showed up just a few times. This chain uses TRBV19 with TRBJ1-3; D uncertain. The V gene lost 7 bases and the J gene lost 0 bases, with 16 bases spanning the gap. Germline V gene sequence: CDR1 LNHDA, CDR2 SQIVND (reference sequence). CDR3 length equals 16 residues. CDR3 DNA: TGTGCCAGTACACGCCCTACTGGGAGCTCTGGAAACACCATATATTTT. This gives the protein CASTRPTGSSGNTIYF.

The chain employs TRBV6-6 and TRBJ2-7, with 11 nucleotides matching TRBD2. CDR3 length: 15 amino acids. The germline V gene has CDR1 MNHNY and CDR2 SVGAGI (reference sequence). With 6 bases clipped from V and 4 bases from J, the junction kept 8 bases outside the gene matches. The CDR3 region is CASSPQLAGEYEQYF. The CDR3 nucleotides read TGTGCCAGCAGCCCCCAACTAGCGGGGGAGTACGAGCAGTACTTC.

The V gene is TRBV9, the J gene TRBJ1-1; D not certain. The germline gives CDR1 SGDLS, CDR2 YYNGEE. The CDR3 totals 14 residues. Trimming removed 0 bases from V and 1 base from J, with 7 bases in between. As DNA, the CDR3 is TGTGCCAGCAGCGTAGAACAGCAGAACACTGAAGCTTTCTTT. Protein product: CASSVEQQNTEAFF.

The chain combines TRBV18 with TRBJ2-7; 9 bases map to TRBD1. This CDR3 has 14 amino acids. Germline assignment: CDR1 KGHSH and CDR2 LQKENI. Trimming removed 3 bases from V and 4 bases from J; junction bases left unmatched: 4. The CDR3 here is CASSPRDREYEQYF. The CDR3 DNA sequence: TGTGCCAGCTCACCCCGGGACAGGGAATACGAGCAGTACTTC.

The rearrangement uses TRBV11-2 and TRBJ2-1; D not certain. Germline CDR1 is SGHAT and CDR2 is FQNNGV. The ends were cut back, 4 bases at V and 10 bases at J, with 11 bases in the middle. This CDR3 has 12 amino acids. This chain's CDR3 is CASSYPTTEQFF. The CDR3 nucleotides are TGTGCCAGCAGCTACCCCACGACAGAGCAGTTCTTC.

Points on this clone: In the same sample, other DNA sequences code for this CDR3. This rearrangement joins TRBV9 to TRBJ1-1, with D perhaps matching TRBD1 (5 bases). CDR1 and CDR2 from the germline V gene are SGDLS and YYNGEE. Trimming pared 0 bases from V and 0 bases from J, leaving 6 bases between. CDR3 length: 14 amino acids. CDR3 DNA: TGTGCCAGCAGCGTAGGGGGGGTGAACACTGAAGCTTTCTTT. The encoded protein is CASSVGGVNTEAFF.

This clone was counted between two and nine times. The chain links TRBV19 to TRBJ1-4; unclear D gene. CDR3 length equals 13 residues. The germline V gene has CDR1 LNHDA and CDR2 SQIVND (reference sequence). V shed 6 bases and J shed 5 bases, with 10 bases lying between them. CDR3 residues: CASRGGRNEKLFF. The CDR3 DNA reads TGTGCCAGTAGGGGAGGGAGAAATGAAAAACTGTTTTTT.

This clone was observed a single time. The chain joins TRBV7-9 to TRBJ2-7; a weak D match, TRBD2 (5 bases). Trimming took 3 bases from V and 4 from J, leaving 10 bases between them. CDR3 length equals 13 residues. The germline V gene has CDR1 SEHNR and CDR2 FQNEAQ (reference sequence). CDR3: CASSFGNGYEQYF. The CDR3 DNA reads as TGTGCCAGCAGCTTCGGGAACGGGTACGAGCAGTACTTC.

The chain couples TRBV7-2 to TRBJ1-1, with TRBD1 identical over 10 bases. CDR1 and CDR2 from the germline V gene are SGHTA and FQGNSA. There are 15 residues in the CDR3. With V trimmed by 0 bases and J by 7 bases, 5 bases remained unmatched. The CDR3, as DNA: TGTGCCAGCAGCTTAGCGGGACAGGGGCCAGATGAAGCTTTCTTT. It translates to CASSLAGQGPDEAFF.

This sequence joins TRBV30 and TRBJ1-1; D perhaps matches TRBD1 (6 bases). The germline CDR1 and CDR2 sequences are GTSNPN and SVGIG (reference sequence). Trimming pared 2 bases from V and 4 bases from J, leaving 14 bases between. This CDR3 is built from 14 residues. The CDR3 DNA is TGTGCCTGGAGTCCAACGCGGGGGCTCACTGAAGCTTTCTTT. Translated, it gives CAWSPTRGLTEAFF.

J is TRBJ1-6 and V is TRBV27; D perhaps matches TRBD1 (6 bases). Trimming took off 8 bases at V and 4 bases at J, with 18 bases between the two ends. From germline, CDR1 is MNHEY and CDR2 SMNVEV (reference sequence). The CDR3 runs to 16 residues. The CDR3 DNA follows: TGTGCCAGCGTGACAGGACTTAACAGGTATAATTCACCCCTCCACTTT. Its protein is CASVTGLNRYNSPLHF.

The chain joins TRBV5-1 to TRBJ1-5; TRBD1 matches 9 bases. This CDR3 region has 15 residues. Germline V gives CDR1 SGHRS, CDR2 YFSETQ. V dropped 4 bases and J dropped 11; count of bases not matched to a gene: 13. CDR3 residues: CASSPGDRDSETQHF. The CDR3 bases are TGCGCCAGCAGCCCCGGGGACAGGGATAGCGAAACCCAGCATTTT.

The chain couples TRBV27 to TRBJ2-5; weak D call: TRBD1 (6 bases). The V gene lost 2 bases and the J gene lost 5 bases, with 9 bases spanning the gap. The CDR3 totals 13 residues. From germline, CDR1 is MNHEY and CDR2 SMNVEV (reference sequence). The CDR3 spells CASSLNRVETQYF. The DNA of the CDR3 is TGTGCCAGCAGTTTAAACAGGGTGGAGACCCAGTACTTC.

This clone came up a few times. The chain's CDR3 is CASSQSPDQPQHF. CDR3 sequence (DNA): TGTGCCAGCAGTCAATCCCCGGATCAGCCCCAGCATTTT. The genes are TRBV6-4 and TRBJ1-5; D ambiguous. CDR3 length equals 13 residues. Trimming shortened V by 5 bases and J by 5 bases, and 10 bases separated the two germline ends. In germline, CDR1 is MRHNA, CDR2 SNTAGT.

J is TRBJ2-2 and V is TRBV9; possible D gene TRBD2, 7 bases. CDR1 and CDR2 (germline): SGDLS, YYNGEE. The CDR3 is made up of 16 amino acids. Between the trimmed V and J ends, which lost 7 bases and 4 bases, there was a span of 20 bases. In nucleotides, the CDR3 is TGTGCCAGCGGGGACCCCAGGGGACTACCCACCGGGGAGCTGTTTTTT. Protein product: CASGDPRGLPTGELFF.

This clone has only a few counts. The gene calls are TRBV4-3 and TRBJ2-7, with a weak D call TRBD2 (5 bases). This CDR3 is 14 amino acids long. Germline V gene lookup returns CDR1 LGHNA and CDR2 YSLEER. Trimming cost V 1 base and J 4 bases, with 11 bases left between them. The DNA of the CDR3 is TGCGCCAGCAGCCAAGGGGCCAGCGGATACGAGCAGTACTTC. Amino acids: CASSQGASGYEQYF.

The chain recombines TRBV18 with TRBJ2-2; tentative D call: TRBD1 (5 bases). Germline V gene lookup returns CDR1 KGHSH and CDR2 LQKENI. This CDR3 has 16 amino acids. V was shortened by 0 bases and J by 4 bases, with 12 bases between the two germline ends. The CDR3 DNA is TGTGCCAGCTCACCACCAGCAGGGTTCCCCACCGGGGAGCTGTTTTTT. It translates to CASSPPAGFPTGELFF.

This clone turned up a few times. Other DNA variants within this sample encode the same CDR3. This sequence joins TRBV30 and TRBJ2-7, with D tentatively TRBD2 (7 bases). Germline assignment: CDR1 GTSNPN and CDR2 SVGIG (reference sequence). Trimming shortened V by 0 bases and J by 3 bases, and 12 bases separated the two germline ends. The CDR3 loop spans 14 amino acids. CDR3 nucleotides: TGTGCCTGGAGTGTGGGGGGGCAGAGCTACGAGCAGTACTTC. Encoded protein: CAWSVGGQSYEQYF. Complete variable domain (other parts from reference TRBV30 and TRBJ2-7): SQTIHQWPATLVQPVGSPLSLECTVEGTSNPNLYWYRQAAGRGLQLLFYSVGIGQISSEVPQNLSASRPQDRQFILSSKKLLLSDSGFYLCAWSVGGQSYEQYFGPGTRLTVT.

The chain joins TRBV10-3 to TRBJ1-2; 10 bases fit TRBD1. Germline CDR1 and CDR2: ENHRY and SYGVKD. V lost 6 bases and J lost 7; bases outside the gene matches: 8. The CDR3 runs to 14 residues. CDR3 loop: CAIRSGTGAFGYTF. CDR3 nucleotides: TGTGCCATCAGATCCGGGACAGGGGCTTTTGGCTACACCTTC.

The rearrangement uses TRBV6-1 and TRBJ1-1; possible D gene TRBD1, 6 bases. Germline CDR1 is MNHNS and CDR2 is SASEGT. This CDR3 is 14 amino acids long. V lost 3 bases and J lost 7, with 15 bases in between. Written as DNA, the CDR3 is TGTGCCAGCAGTGACTGGGGGGGCCGTAGTGAAGCTTTCTTT. As protein: CASSDWGGRSEAFF.

V gene TRBV15 combines with J gene TRBJ1-5; the match to TRBD1 covers 10 bases. The V gene end was trimmed by 0 bases and the J gene end by 8 bases; junction bases not matched to a gene: 10. CDR1 and CDR2 from the germline V gene are LNHNV and YYDKDF (reference sequence). The CDR3 totals 17 residues. The CDR3, as DNA: TGTGCCACCAGCAGAGACTCTGGGACAGGGGTTTATGAGCCCCAGCATTTT. It codes for CATSRDSGTGVYEPQHF.

This clone was seen only once. The chain combines TRBV10-3 with TRBJ2-1, with 9 bases identical to TRBD2. Trimming removed 4 bases from V and 5 bases from J; junction bases left unmatched: 3. Per germline, CDR1 ENHRY and CDR2 SYGVKD. The CDR3 loop spans 14 amino acids. CDR3 nucleotide sequence: TGTGCCATCAGTGGGACTAGCGAGGACAATGAGCAGTTCTTC. It encodes CAISGTSEDNEQFF.

The chain links TRBV6-5 to TRBJ1-2; D call uncertain. Per the germline V gene, CDR1 is MNHEY and CDR2 is SVGAGI. Trimming took off 4 bases at V and 10 bases at J, with 16 bases between the two ends. CDR3 length: 13 residues. The CDR3 region has the DNA TGTGCCAGCAGTTTGGGAGGGAATCGTAACTACACCTTC. This translates into CASSLGGNRNYTF.

The chain uses TRBV6-6 and TRBJ2-7; 7 nucleotides match TRBD2. CDR1 and CDR2 from the germline V gene are MNHNY and SVGAGI (reference sequence). CDR3 length equals 12 residues. Trimming removed 7 bases from V and 2 bases from J; junction bases left unmatched: 2. The CDR3 DNA reads as TGTGCCAGCAAGCGGGGAACCTACGAGCAGTACTTC. Translation: CASKRGTYEQYF.

The chain has TRBV7-2 and TRBJ1-1, with D unresolved. V lost 2 bases to trimming and J lost 1 base, with 5 bases between them. The CDR3 is 13 amino acids. Germline values: CDR1 SGHTA, CDR2 FQGNSA. As DNA, the CDR3 is TGTGCCAGCAGCTTAATAGCGAACACTGAAGCTTTCTTT. Its protein product is CASSLIANTEAFF.

This sequence joins TRBV19 and TRBJ2-7; 8 bases agree with TRBD1. V lost 5 bases and J lost 0; bases outside the gene matches: 6. CDR1 and CDR2 (germline): LNHDA, SQIVND (reference sequence). The CDR3 loop spans 15 amino acids. DNA of the CDR3: TGTGCCAGTAGTCTTAACCAGGGGGCCTCCTACGAGCAGTACTTC. Residues: CASSLNQGASYEQYF.